These 3 T cell receptor beta chains originate from one sample sequenced in a study of regulatory T cells in long-lasting Graves disease. Building the TCR beta libraries relied on iRepertoire HTBI primers, and CDR3 regions underwent Arm-PCR. TCRdb re-called the multiplex PCR reads with MiXCR, one entry per CDR3 protein. The sample includes roughly 350,000 distinct CDR3 sequences, roughly 17% seen only once; the top ten take approximately 30%. Documented time point: newly diagnosed GD, antithyroid drugs for less than 3 months. The TCR library was prepared using RNA isolated from PBMCs. The same sample was also used in a study of T cells in Graves' hyperthyroidism and ophthalmopathy.

The input for sequencing was peripheral blood mononuclear cells (PBMCs), taken at new diagnosis, from a patient treated with antithyroid drugs. The receptors here all came from a man aged 40-49 years with Graves disease.

The V gene is TRBV5-1, the J gene TRBJ2-3; no reliable D call. Trimming removed 4 bases at V and 2 bases at J, with 8 bases between. Per germline, CDR1 SGHRS and CDR2 YFSETQ. The CDR3 extends over 13 amino acids. CDR3 in DNA: TGCGCCAGCAGCGCGGTTTTCACAGATACGCAGTATTTT. This translates into CASSAVFTDTQYF.

This clonotype was observed many times. The chain carries TRBV30 and TRBJ1-6, with D possibly TRBD1 on 6 matching bases. The length of the CDR3 is 13 residues. Germline values: CDR1 GTSNPN, CDR2 SVGIG (reference sequence). Trimming shortened V by 5 bases and J by 4 bases, and 9 bases separated the two germline ends. CDR3 in DNA: TGTGCCTGGGGCGGACAGTATAATTCACCCCTCCACTTT. This codes for CAWGGQYNSPLHF.

This clonotype was picked up many times. The chain joins TRBV18 to TRBJ1-4, with 8 bases identical to TRBD1. The trim removed 6 bases at V and 3 bases at J, leaving 15 bases unmatched. Germline CDR1 and CDR2: KGHSH and LQKENI. The CDR3 totals 18 residues. This chain's CDR3 is CASSPGQVFGLANEKLFF. The CDR3 DNA follows: TGTGCCAGCTCGCCGGGACAGGTCTTCGGCCTTGCTAATGAAAAACTGTTTTTT.